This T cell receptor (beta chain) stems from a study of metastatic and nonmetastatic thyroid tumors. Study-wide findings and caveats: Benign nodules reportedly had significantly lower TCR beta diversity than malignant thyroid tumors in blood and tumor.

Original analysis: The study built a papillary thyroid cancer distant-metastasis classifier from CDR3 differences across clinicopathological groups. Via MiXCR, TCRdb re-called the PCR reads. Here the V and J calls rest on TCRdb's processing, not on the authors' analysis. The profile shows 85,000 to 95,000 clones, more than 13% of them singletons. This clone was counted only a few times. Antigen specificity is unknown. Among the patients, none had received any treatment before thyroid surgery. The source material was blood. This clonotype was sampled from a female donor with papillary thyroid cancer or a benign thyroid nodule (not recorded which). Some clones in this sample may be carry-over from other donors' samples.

The CDR3 is CASSLEGLGAKNIQYF. The CDR3 coding sequence is TGCGCCAGCAGCTTGGAAGGGTTGGGAGCCAAAAACATTCAGTACTTC. This chain connects TRBV5-1 to TRBJ2-4; D unresolved. The CDR3 runs 16 residues. With 0 bases removed from V and 0 bases from J, the gap between germline ends came to 10 bases. CDR1 is SGHRS and CDR2 is YFSETQ in the germline V gene.